Each of the 9 T cell receptor beta chains below was sequenced from the same sample in a study of vaccination effects on CD4 cells after COVID-19. Here immunoSEQ multiplex PCR was the method, and the copy in TCRdb shows in-frame clones only, minus some. The sample lists more than 35,000 clones, 66% occurring once. These TCRs are of unknown antigen specificity. Before sequencing, viral peptide pools were used by the ViraFEST assay to expand antigen-specific CD4+ T cells. Following 10 days of culture, CD4+ T cells were isolated. Vaccinated participants had no history of SARS-CoV-2 infection and tested negative for nucleocapsid antibodies. Source: CD4+ T cells from PBMCs cultured with HCoV-OC43 spike peptides, taken before COVID-19 vaccination. The sample's subset: HCoV-OC43 spike overlapping peptide pool stimulation. These receptors originate from a human donor who received a COVID-19 vaccine.

The V gene is TRBV3-1 (or the pseudogene TRBV3-2), the J gene TRBJ1-1; 9 nucleotides match TRBD1. Trimming took 7 bases from V and 4 from J; bases not matched to a gene: 7. This CDR3 is 14 amino acids long. In germline, CDR1 is LGHDT, CDR2 YNNKEL (reference sequence). The DNA for the CDR3 is TGTGCCAGCAAGTCTTCGACAGGGGGCACTGAAGCTTTCTTT. Amino acid sequence: CASKSSTGGTEAFF.

There are a few counts of this clone. One junction end disagrees with the germline gene, perhaps due to a read error. V is TRBV6-1 and J is TRBJ1-2; D is unresolved. Germline V lookup: CDR1 MNHNS, CDR2 SASEGT. The CDR3 has 13 amino acids. The CDR3, as DNA: TGTGCCAGCAGTGAAAATGCATTATCCCGGGCACCTTTC. Its protein product is CASSENALSRAPF.

In this sample, this clone turned up a few times. The CDR3 sequence is CASSSTGAYEQYF. The CDR3 bases are TGTGCCAGCAGCTCCACAGGAGCCTACGAGCAGTACTTC. This sequence joins TRBV21-1 and TRBJ2-7; TRBD1, the D gene given by the table, was not confirmed from the DNA. TRBV21-1 is marked as a pseudogene. The CDR3 has 13 residues.

Only one count was recorded for this clone. CDR3 coding DNA: TGTGCCAGCAGGAGGGGAGGCGTAAATGAGCAGTTCTTC. Translated, it gives CASRRGGVNEQFF. The rearrangement links TRBV6-5 to TRBJ2-1, with D possibly being TRBD2 (6 bases). Deletions cut 6 bases from V and 7 bases from J, with 13 bases between. The germline V gene has CDR1 MNHEY and CDR2 SVGAGI. The CDR3 sequence is 13 residues long.

In this sample, this clone turned up once. This chain links TRBV2 with TRBJ2-7; TRBD1 might be the D (5 bases). V gave up 3 bases and J gave up 2 bases, with 8 bases separating them. Germline CDR1 SNHLY, CDR2 FYNNEI. The CDR3 contains 13 residues. CDR3: CASSDRQPYEQYF. CDR3 DNA: TGTGCCAGCAGTGACCGACAGCCCTACGAGCAGTACTTC.

The V and J genes are TRBV6-5 and TRBJ2-6; D is uncertain. The CDR3 is 15 residues long. V lost 5 bases to trimming and J lost 0 bases, with 8 bases between them. Germline CDR1 MNHEY, CDR2 SVGAGI. The CDR3 sequence is CASSHADSGANVLTF. The CDR3 nucleotides are TGTGCCAGCAGTCACGCGGACTCTGGGGCCAACGTCCTGACTTTC.

The chain has TRBV9 and TRBJ1-5; unclear D gene. This CDR3 region has 15 residues. From germline, CDR1 is SGDLS and CDR2 YYNGEE. V was trimmed by 0 bases and J by 4 bases, leaving 11 bases between them. The CDR3 protein is CASSVGPPGNQPQHF. The CDR3 bases are TGTGCCAGCAGCGTAGGGCCACCTGGAAATCAGCCCCAGCATTTT.

The chain carries TRBV6-1 and TRBJ1-2; no clear D gene. The germline V gene encodes CDR1 MNHNS and CDR2 SASEGT. The V gene lost 2 bases and the J gene lost 8 bases, with 15 bases spanning the gap. CDR3 size: 14 residues. The CDR3 region has the DNA TGTGCCAGCAGTGAATCGGGAGGGAACAAGGGCTACACCTTC. Translated, it gives CASSESGGNKGYTF.

This chain connects TRBV9 to TRBJ1-2; 7 bases agree with TRBD1. Germline V gene sequence: CDR1 SGDLS, CDR2 YYNGEE. CDR3 length: 14 residues. The J segment lost 1 base and the V segment lost 4 bases, leaving 4 bases of the junction unmatched. The CDR3 region has the DNA TGTGCCAGCAGCCCAGGACAGGTTAACTATGGCTACACCTTC. Its translation: CASSPGQVNYGYTF.